Each of the 32 T cell receptor beta chains below was sequenced from the same sample in a study of blood T cell repertoires in COVID-19. Clones were read by immunoSEQ multiplex PCR, and TCRdb kept only the in-frame ones, dropping some. The table includes fewer than 250,000 clones, about 90% detected once. The source material was peripheral blood. Every receptor here comes from a woman in her forties or fifties with acute or convalescent COVID-19.

The V gene is TRBV5-1, the J gene TRBJ1-1; D gene ambiguous. V was shortened by 2 bases and J by 4 bases, with 12 bases between the two germline ends. The CDR3 length is 14 residues. Germline V gives CDR1 SGHRS, CDR2 YFSETQ. Here the CDR3 DNA reads TGCGCCAGCAGCTTAGAGCCTAGCGGCACTGAAGCTTTCTTT. Encoded protein: CASSLEPSGTEAFF.

The chain employs TRBV2 and TRBJ2-1, with D perhaps matching TRBD2 (6 bases). With 7 bases removed from V and 7 bases from J, the gap between germline ends came to 20 bases. The CDR3 sequence is 15 residues long. The V gene's germline CDR1 is SNHLY and CDR2 FYNNEI. The CDR3 nucleotides read TGTGCCAGCACCCTCCAGGGACTTCTCGAGAATGAGCAGTTCTTC. Its translation: CASTLQGLLENEQFF. Looking up the rest from reference TRBV2 and TRBJ2-1 gives the full variable domain: EPEVTQTPSHQVTQMGQEVILRCVPISNHLYFYWYRQILGQKVEFLVSFYNNEISEKSEIFDDQFSVERPDGSNFTLKIRSTKLEDSAMYFCASTLQGLLENEQFFGPGTRLTVL.

The chain is built from TRBV19 and TRBJ1-5; 8 nucleotides line up with TRBD1. CDR3 length equals 14 residues. V was pared by 5 bases and J by 7 bases, with 7 bases of the junction left unmatched. Germline CDR1 and CDR2: LNHDA and SQIVND (reference sequence). The CDR3 nucleotides are TGTGCCAGTAGTGTCTGGACAGGGAGCCAGCCCCAGCATTTT. It is translated as CASSVWTGSQPQHF. The full variable domain, in which reference TRBV19 and TRBJ1-5 provide the parts outside the CDR3, is DGGITQSPKYLFRKEGQNVTLSCEQNLNHDAMYWYRQDPGQGLRLIYYSQIVNDFQKGDIAEGYSVSREKKESFPLTVTSAQKNPTAFYLCASSVWTGSQPQHFGDGTRLSIL.

The chain recombines TRBV3-1 (or the pseudogene TRBV3-2) with TRBJ2-5, with 7 nucleotides matching TRBD2. This CDR3 is 15 amino acids long. CDR1 and CDR2 (germline): LGHDT, YNNKEL (reference sequence). J was trimmed by 4 bases and V by 0 bases; bases with no gene match: 5. Here the CDR3 DNA reads TGTGCCAGCAGCCAAGACCCGGCGGGAGCAGAGACCCAGTACTTC. Residues: CASSQDPAGAETQYF.

About this clone: Other DNA variants within this sample encode the same CDR3. The chain employs TRBV19 and TRBJ1-1; no firm D call. V was pared by 3 bases and J by 5 bases, with 7 bases between. Germline CDR1 and CDR2: LNHDA and SQIVND (reference sequence). The CDR3 covers 12 residues. CDR3 sequence (DNA): TGTGCCAGTAGTATCGGAGAAACTGAAGCTTTCTTT. This gives the protein CASSIGETEAFF.

The chain uses TRBV5-6 and TRBJ1-1; 7 nucleotides agree with TRBD1. This CDR3 is built from 12 residues. In germline, CDR1 is SGHDT, CDR2 YYEEEE. Losses at the gene ends were 2 bases for V and 10 bases for J; bases not matched to a gene: 5. CDR3 sequence (DNA): TGTGCCAGCAGCTTAACGACAGGGCGAGCTTTCTTT. Encoded protein: CASSLTTGRAFF.

This clone has a handful of counts. Other DNA variants within this sample encode the same CDR3. The gene calls are TRBV4-2 and TRBJ2-2; TRBD1 aligns across 8 bases. From germline, CDR1 is LGHNA and CDR2 YNFKEQ. V gave up 1 base and J gave up 4 bases; unmatched junction bases: 5. The CDR3 spans 16 residues. CDR3 sequence: CASSQGQGAGTGELFF. DNA of the CDR3: TGTGCCAGCAGCCAAGGTCAGGGGGCCGGCACCGGGGAGCTGTTTTTT.

V gene TRBV7-9 combines with J gene TRBJ2-7, with 7 bases fitting TRBD1. Germline CDR1 is SEHNR and CDR2 is FQNEAQ (reference sequence). The CDR3 runs 13 residues. With 2 bases clipped from V and 7 bases from J, the junction kept 5 bases outside the gene matches. CDR3 protein: CASSLIGTEEQYF. CDR3 nucleotides: TGTGCCAGCAGCTTAATCGGGACAGAAGAGCAGTACTTC.

J is TRBJ1-1 and V is TRBV5-4; 7 positions agree with TRBD1. CDR1 is SGHNT and CDR2 is YYREEE in the germline V gene (reference sequence). V was clipped by 3 bases and J by 6 bases; unmatched bases: 8. This CDR3 comprises 14 residues. The CDR3 sequence: CASSSPGQDPEAFF. The CDR3 coding sequence is TGTGCCAGCAGCTCCCCCGGACAGGATCCTGAAGCTTTCTTT.

The chain's CDR3 is CASSARLGAIGELFF. In DNA, the CDR3 is TGTGCCAGCAGCGCCAGACTGGGGGCCATCGGGGAGCTGTTTTTT. V is TRBV7-8 and J is TRBJ2-2; possibly TRBD1 for D (6 bases). CDR1 is SGHVS and CDR2 is FQNEAQ in the germline V gene. The V end lost 5 bases, the J end lost 7 bases, and 17 bases lay between the germline ends. The CDR3 runs to 15 residues.

The chain carries TRBV3-1 (or the pseudogene TRBV3-2) and TRBJ1-2; 8 positions agree with TRBD1. The CDR3 has 15 residues. Germline trimming cut 4 bases from V and 0 bases from J; bases unmatched to any gene: 4. Germline V gene sequence: CDR1 LGHDT, CDR2 YNNKEL (reference sequence). The CDR3 is CASSRGTGTNYGYTF. The CDR3 DNA is TGTGCCAGCAGCCGCGGGACAGGCACTAACTATGGCTACACCTTC.

This clone was counted a single time. V and J are TRBV6-1 and TRBJ1-5; D is unclear. Looked up from germline, CDR1 is MNHNS and CDR2 is SASEGT. V was cut by 6 bases and J by 6 bases, with 24 bases left in between. The CDR3 consists of 17 residues. Here the CDR3 DNA reads TGTGCCAGCAGGGAACGAACCATAAGCGGAATTGGTCAGCCCCAGCATTTT. Translated, it gives CASRERTISGIGQPQHF.

This chain connects TRBV19 to TRBJ2-5; 7 nucleotides match TRBD2. Germline trimming cut 1 base from V and 3 bases from J; bases unmatched to any gene: 2. From germline, CDR1 is LNHDA and CDR2 SQIVND (reference sequence). The CDR3 totals 14 residues. CDR3 sequence: CASSIGGGEETQYF. The DNA for the CDR3 is TGTGCCAGTAGTATAGGGGGAGGGGAAGAGACCCAGTACTTC.

This sequence joins TRBV7-2 and TRBJ2-1; 10 bases line up with TRBD2. Germline values: CDR1 SGHTA, CDR2 FQGNSA. This CDR3 comprises 16 residues. After removal of 2 bases from V and 8 bases from J, the junction contained 9 bases not matched to a gene. The CDR3, as DNA: TGTGCCAGCAGCTTAAGGCTGCTAGCGGGAGATTATGAGCAGTTCTTC. Protein sequence: CASSLRLLAGDYEQFF.

The chain is built from TRBV7-6 and TRBJ2-3, with 7 bases identical to TRBD2. The germline V gene encodes CDR1 SGHVS and CDR2 FNYEAQ. The trim removed 5 bases at V and 3 bases at J, leaving 11 bases unmatched. The CDR3 runs to 16 residues. CDR3 coding DNA: TGTGCCAGCAGCCCGGTCGGGCGGGGGAATACAGATACGCAGTATTTT. The encoded protein is CASSPVGRGNTDTQYF.

The V gene is TRBV5-5, the J gene TRBJ2-7, with 13 nucleotides matching TRBD2. Germline values: CDR1 SGHKS, CDR2 YYEKEE (reference sequence). V was pared by 4 bases and J by 4 bases, with 5 bases of the junction left unmatched. The CDR3 runs to 15 residues. CDR3 DNA sequence: TGTGCCAGCAGCCCCGGGACTAGCGGGGTTTACGAGCAGTACTTC. Translation: CASSPGTSGVYEQYF.

The chain carries TRBV6-6 and TRBJ2-7, with D possibly being TRBD2 (5 bases). The length of the CDR3 is 15 residues. Germline CDR1 is MNHNY and CDR2 is SVGAGI (reference sequence). V was cut by 0 bases and J by 3 bases, with 12 bases left in between. CDR3 nucleotide sequence: TGTGCCAGCAGTTACTCAAGCGGATCAGGCTACGAGCAGTACTTC. It yields the protein CASSYSSGSGYEQYF.

The rearrangement links TRBV18 to TRBJ1-2; the match to TRBD1 covers 7 bases. The V and J ends lost 3 bases and 0 bases, in that order; junction bases with no gene match: 10. This CDR3 contains 17 residues. Per the germline V gene, CDR1 is KGHSH and CDR2 is LQKENI. CDR3 residues: CASSPYRTGTSNYGYTF. The CDR3, as DNA: TGTGCCAGCTCACCCTATCGGACAGGCACTTCTAACTATGGCTACACCTTC.

The genes are TRBV14 and TRBJ2-1; D perhaps matches TRBD1 (5 bases). The CDR3 consists of 14 residues. The V end was cut by 0 bases, the J end by 11 bases, with 14 bases between. CDR1 and CDR2 (germline): SGHDN, FVKESK. CDR3 nucleotide sequence: TGTGCCAGCAGCCAAGACGAAGGGGCTAGGAAGCAGTTCTTC. It codes for CASSQDEGARKQFF.

The chain carries TRBV11-2 and TRBJ2-1; 8 bases map to TRBD1. V was pared by 1 base and J by 9 bases, with 8 bases of the junction left unmatched. In germline, CDR1 is SGHAT, CDR2 FQNNGV. This CDR3 region has 15 residues. The CDR3 bases are TGTGCCAGCAGCTTAGGGTTTGGGACAGGAGGTGAGCAGTTCTTC. Translation gives CASSLGFGTGGEQFF.

The genes are TRBV7-2 and TRBJ1-1, with 7 bases fitting TRBD1. The CDR3 spans 14 residues. Looked up from germline, CDR1 is SGHTA and CDR2 is FQGNSA. J lost 5 bases, V lost 3 bases, and 6 bases had no gene match. CDR3 in DNA: TGTGCCAGCAGCTTCGACAGGGAGGTTACTGAAGCTTTCTTT. Residues: CASSFDREVTEAFF. Filled out from reference TRBV7-2 and TRBJ1-1, the complete variable domain reads GAGVSQSPSNKVTEKGKDVELRCDPISGHTALYWYRQSLGQGLEFLIYFQGNSAPDKSGLPSDRFSAERTGGSVSTLTIQRTQQEDSAVYLCASSFDREVTEAFFGQGTRLTVV.

The gene calls are TRBV19 and TRBJ1-4; D gene unclear. This CDR3 spans 14 amino acids. With 3 bases removed from V and 4 bases from J, the gap between germline ends came to 9 bases. Germline-derived CDR1 and CDR2 are LNHDA and SQIVND (reference sequence). In DNA, the CDR3 is TGTGCCAGTAGTATGCTTAGAGATAATGAAAAACTGTTTTTT. It codes for CASSMLRDNEKLFF.

This clone was seen a single time. V is TRBV6-6 and J is TRBJ1-2, with 9 bases matching TRBD1. This CDR3 contains 16 residues. The V gene's germline CDR1 is MNHNY and CDR2 SVGAGI (reference sequence). V dropped 6 bases and J dropped 2; count of bases not matched to a gene: 10. The CDR3: CASSPQGARGNYGYTF. In DNA form, the CDR3 reads TGTGCCAGCAGCCCACAGGGGGCTCGAGGGAACTATGGCTACACCTTC.

This chain links TRBV19 with TRBJ1-2; possibly TRBD1 for D (6 bases). The V end was cut by 1 base, the J end by 0 bases, with 21 bases between. CDR1 and CDR2 (germline): LNHDA, SQIVND (reference sequence). There are 19 residues in the CDR3. The chain's CDR3 is CASSIAPRDIWSTNYGYTF. As DNA, the CDR3 is TGTGCCAGTAGTATAGCTCCCCGGGACATTTGGAGTACTAACTATGGCTACACCTTC.

This clone was counted once. The V and J genes are TRBV4-1 and TRBJ1-2; the D gene is possibly TRBD1 (6 bases). There are 15 residues in the CDR3. The germline V and J ends were trimmed by 1 base and 4 bases, with 13 bases remaining between them. CDR1 MGHRA and CDR2 YSYEKL come from the germline V gene. The CDR3 region is CASSQGGPGIYGYTF. The CDR3 bases are TGCGCCAGCAGCCAAGGGGGGCCGGGGATCTATGGCTACACCTTC.

This clone was observed a few times. The chain is built from TRBV7-2 and TRBJ1-2; D might be TRBD1 (5 bases). The CDR3 is 15 residues long. Germline V gene sequence: CDR1 SGHTA, CDR2 FQGNSA. Trimming left V 5 bases short and J 0 bases short, with 13 bases between. CDR3 region: CASSEQATANYGYTF. CDR3 in DNA: TGTGCCAGCAGCGAACAGGCGACAGCTAACTATGGCTACACCTTC.

The rearrangement joins TRBV9 to TRBJ2-1; 8 positions agree with TRBD2. CDR3 size: 13 residues. The trim removed 4 bases at V and 15 bases at J, leaving 12 bases unmatched. Looked up from germline, CDR1 is SGDLS and CDR2 is YYNGEE. The CDR3 nucleotides read TGTGCCAGCAGCCCCACCGGGACTAGTATACTGTTCTTC. Protein product: CASSPTGTSILFF. The whole variable domain, filled in from reference TRBV9 and TRBJ2-1, reads DSGVTQTPKHLITATGQRVTLRCSPRSGDLSVYWYQQSLDQGLQFLIQYYNGEERAKGNILERFSAQQFPDLHSELNLSSLELGDSALYFCASSPTGTSILFFGPGTRLTVL.

This rearrangement joins TRBV4-3 to TRBJ2-3; perhaps TRBD1 as D (6 bases). Germline V CDR1 and CDR2: LGHNA, YSLEER. Trimming took off 0 bases at V and 0 bases at J, with 13 bases between the two ends. CDR3 length equals 17 residues. CDR3 sequence (DNA): TGCGCCAGCAGCCAAGATTCGAGGGGGTCTAGCACAGATACGCAGTATTTT. The encoded protein is CASSQDSRGSSTDTQYF.

This clone was seen a single time. The gene calls are TRBV5-1 and TRBJ2-7, with 7 bases matching TRBD2. Trimming at V came to 4 bases and at J to 3 bases, leaving 4 bases not matched to a gene. The length of the CDR3 is 13 residues. Germline V gene sequence: CDR1 SGHRS, CDR2 YFSETQ. In DNA, the CDR3 is TGCGCCAGCAGCCCTGGACTAGACTACGAGCAGTACTTC. Protein: CASSPGLDYEQYF. The whole variable domain, remainder taken from reference TRBV5-1 and TRBJ2-7, is KAGVTQTPRYLIKTRGQQVTLSCSPISGHRSVSWYQQTPGQGLQFLFEYFSETQRNKGNFPGRFSGRQFSNSRSEMNVSTLELGDSALYLCASSPGLDYEQYFGPGTRLTVT.

V gene TRBV19 combines with J gene TRBJ1-4; 8 nucleotides line up with TRBD1. CDR3 length: 15 residues. CDR1 is LNHDA and CDR2 is SQIVND in the germline V gene (reference sequence). The J segment lost 4 bases and the V segment lost 4 bases, leaving 5 bases of the junction unmatched. The chain's CDR3 is CASSSSGGINEKLFF. In DNA form, the CDR3 reads TGTGCCAGTAGTAGCTCAGGGGGCATTAATGAAAAACTGTTTTTT.

The rearrangement joins TRBV27 to TRBJ1-6; D is possibly TRBD1 (5 bases). V gave up 6 bases and J gave up 9 bases, with 15 bases separating them. CDR3 length: 14 residues. The germline V gene encodes CDR1 MNHEY and CDR2 SMNVEV (reference sequence). The CDR3 DNA is TGTGCCAGCAGCCTCAGGGAGGAACTTTCACCCCTCCACTTT. Translated, it gives CASSLREELSPLHF.

The chain joins TRBV5-1 to TRBJ1-1, with 7 bases lining up with TRBD1. CDR1 and CDR2 from the germline V gene are SGHRS and YFSETQ. The CDR3 spans 15 residues. Trimming removed 5 bases from V and 1 base from J; junction bases left unmatched: 8. CDR3 coding DNA: TGCGCCAGCAGTCTTACCCGACAGGGGAACACTGAAGCTTTCTTT. Amino acids: CASSLTRQGNTEAFF.